This TCR beta chain was identified in a study of beta chain features in type 1 diabetes (dated by TCRdb to the late 2010s). Broadly, across the study: No differences in mean age, gender distribution, total cell number or subset yield were found between patients and healthy donors. A total of about 100 million sorted cells were examined across all samples, and RNA yield correlated strongly with the number of cells per subset. Whereas all 30 or so donors provided naive and central memory subsets, regulatory and stem cell-like memory subsets were isolated from just 8 patients and about 8 healthy donors. The study compared the TCRB repertoires of sorted circulating CD4+ T cell subsets in recently diagnosed type 1 diabetes patients with those in matched healthy donors.

The High Capacity cDNA Reverse Transcription Kit was used to reverse transcribe all of the isolated RNA, meaning that expressed TCRB transcripts were what got sequenced. Deep immunoSEQ sequencing was performed on naive, central memory and regulatory T cell samples, with an average of roughly 4 million total reads per sample. Sorted cells were lysed in RLT buffer, and RNA was extracted using DNase-treated RNeasy Micro or Mini kits according to cell number. To prevent cross-contamination, each cell subset was processed individually, whereas patient and healthy donor samples were processed jointly. The immunoSEQ multiplex PCR was used to amplify TCRB sequences from cDNA, yielding 87-bp fragments that span the CDR3 region. Amplicons were sequenced on the Illumina HiSeq platform. The study's own analysis went as follows. Synthetic template baselines were used to correct PCR bias computationally, reads within Hamming distance 2 were collapsed together, and singletons that could not be merged were discarded. Reads were aligned to IMGT to assign V, D and J genes, CDR3 length, and insertions or deletions at six rearrangement sites. Clonotype counts were normalized to sorted cell number within each subset before computing true diversity and Gini coefficients with the tcR R package. The overlap coefficient, calculated on TCRB nucleotide sequences, was used to quantify repertoire sharing. The table was pulled from immuneACCESS by TCRdb, which kept in-frame rearrangements only. Such tables lose some clones; where checked, under half of the loss comes from unresolved V genes, and the rest has no known cause. That table supplies the V and J calls and clone size; D and trimming were determined from the DNA. This sample gives approximately 160,000 clones in total; about 7.3% of them show up just once. The leading ten clones occupy 0.55% to 0.65% of the sample.

Each donor gave one peripheral blood draw, roughly 110 mL on average, collected into heparinised tubes. Naive, central memory, regulatory and stem cell-like memory CD4+ T cells were sorted on a BD FACSAria II using a panel including CD45RO, CCR7, CD25, CD127, CD95 and CD27. A purity above 95% was achieved for all sorted populations. PBMCs were isolated immediately by Lymphoprep density gradient centrifugation and stained directly without culture. To minimize batch effects, samples were stained and sorted in pairs, one healthy donor with one patient per experiment. The research as a whole found: Fewer insertions and more nucleotide deletions at VDJ recombination sites were observed in patients with type 1 diabetes, implying thymic rearrangement abnormalities. Only small numbers of individuals were included in the HLA sub-analyses, which left unresolved whether HLA type had any influence on TCRB rearrangement. Naive, central memory and regulatory TCRB repertoires appeared to be more alike among patients than among healthy donors. Because cDNA rather than genomic DNA was sequenced, highly expressing activated cells could have been over-represented, although no difference in activation and CD3 levels was found between groups. PCR might favor shorter templates, but patient and control samples were amplified and corrected together, so any skew would affect both groups equally. In all four CD4+ subsets, TCRB CDR3 length was moderately but significantly shorter in type 1 diabetes patients.

Counted from cysteine to phenylalanine, this CDR3 has 15 amino acids. Only the CDR3 DNA stays, 45 bases, in frame from base 1. Trimming removed 0 bases from V and 5 bases from J, leaving 12 bases between the germline ends. The germline V gene encodes CDR1 SGHNT and CDR2 YYREEE (reference sequence). A note on this clone: Which antigen it targets is not known. Nothing much larger sits one base from this clone, and base qualities are not available.

The sequencing input was central memory CD4+ T cells from blood. Rearrangement joined TRBV5-4 to TRBJ2-1; a tentative D call is TRBD1 (6 bases match). This clonotype was sampled from a man aged 18-30 years in good health. CDR3 loop: CASSLVGGPHNEQFF. DNA sequence: TGTGCCAGCAGCTTGGTTGGGGGCCCCCACAATGAGCAGTTCTTC.